This is a list of T cell receptor beta chains from one sample in a study of T cell responses to AZD1222 COVID-19 vaccine. The protocol was immunoSEQ multiplex PCR, while the TCRdb copy is restricted to in-frame clones and leaves out a portion. The sample carries 150,000 to 180,000 clones, around nine tenths recorded once. The source material was peripheral blood, sampled on day 0 of AZD1222 vaccination. Receptors were obtained from an adult in good health. The CDR3 runs from the conserved cysteine through the conserved F or W. Fields, in order: D gene, J gene, V gene, clone size, CDR3 protein, CDR3 DNA. A D gene is named only where the DNA matches it firmly. Clone size, where shown, is once, few, many, or a class for clones that have expanded.

d_call: .
j_call: TRBJ1-5
v_call: TRBV12-3/TRBV12-4
clone_size: once
cdr3_aa: CASSLRRNQPQHF
cdr3_nt: TGTGCCAGCAGTTTAAGGAGAAATCAGCCCCAGCATTTT

d_call: TRBD1
j_call: TRBJ1-2
v_call: TRBV4-1
clone_size: .
cdr3_aa: CASSQVPSDRARYGYTF
cdr3_nt: TGCGCCAGCAGCCAAGTCCCCTCCGACAGGGCCCGTTATGGCTACACCTTC

d_call: .
j_call: TRBJ1-1
v_call: TRBV2
clone_size: .
cdr3_aa: CASRTRAANTEAFF
cdr3_nt: TGTGCCAGCAGAACTAGAGCAGCGAACACTGAAGCTTTCTTT

d_call: .
j_call: TRBJ1-4
v_call: TRBV6-5
clone_size: .
cdr3_aa: CASSRGGSEEKLFF
cdr3_nt: TGTGCCAGCAGCCGCGGGGGGTCGGAAGAAAAACTGTTTTTT

d_call: TRBD1
j_call: TRBJ1-2
v_call: TRBV15
clone_size: .
cdr3_aa: CATSLGGQGINGYTF
cdr3_nt: TGTGCCACCAGCCTTGGCGGACAGGGGATAAATGGCTACACCTTC

d_call: TRBD1
j_call: TRBJ1-5
v_call: TRBV28
clone_size: .
cdr3_aa: CASSLPRQGGNQPQHF
cdr3_nt: TGTGCCAGCAGTTTACCCAGACAGGGAGGCAATCAGCCCCAGCATTTT

d_call: .
j_call: TRBJ1-1
v_call: TRBV6-4
clone_size: few
cdr3_aa: CASALDMNTEAFF
cdr3_nt: TGTGCCAGCGCGCTCGATATGAACACTGAAGCTTTCTTT

d_call: .
j_call: TRBJ2-4
v_call: TRBV5-1
clone_size: .
cdr3_aa: CASSFVGRLENIQYF
cdr3_nt: TGCGCCAGCAGCTTCGTTGGCAGGCTAGAAAACATTCAGTACTTC

d_call: .
j_call: TRBJ1-2
v_call: TRBV30
clone_size: .
cdr3_aa: CAWGRNGYTF
cdr3_nt: TGTGCCTGGGGGAGGAATGGCTACACCTTC

d_call: .
j_call: TRBJ2-5
v_call: TRBV11-3
clone_size: .
cdr3_aa: CASSFGLQETQYF
cdr3_nt: TGTGCCAGCAGCTTCGGCCTACAAGAGACCCAGTACTTC

d_call: .
j_call: TRBJ2-5
v_call: TRBV6-1
clone_size: .
cdr3_aa: CASSDFKGRGETQYF
cdr3_nt: TGTGCCAGCAGTGATTTCAAGGGGCGCGGGGAGACCCAGTACTTC

d_call: .
j_call: TRBJ2-5
v_call: TRBV18
clone_size: .
cdr3_aa: CASSPRYQETQYF
cdr3_nt: TGTGCCAGCTCACCACGGTACCAAGAGACCCAGTACTTC

d_call: .
j_call: TRBJ1-1
v_call: TRBV4-1
clone_size: .
cdr3_aa: CASSLPNTEAFF
cdr3_nt: TGCGCCAGCAGCCTTCCGAACACTGAAGCTTTCTTT

d_call: .
j_call: TRBJ1-1
v_call: TRBV7-2
clone_size: .
cdr3_aa: CASSLGWSTEAFF
cdr3_nt: TGTGCCAGCAGCTTAGGTTGGTCAACTGAAGCTTTCTTT

d_call: .
j_call: TRBJ2-7
v_call: TRBV12-3/TRBV12-4
clone_size: .
cdr3_aa: CASSFGRYEQYF
cdr3_nt: TGTGCCAGCAGTTTCGGGCGCTACGAGCAGTACTTC

d_call: .
j_call: TRBJ2-7
v_call: TRBV12-3/TRBV12-4
clone_size: .
cdr3_aa: CASTGSSYEQYF
cdr3_nt: TGTGCCAGCACCGGGAGCTCCTACGAGCAGTACTTC

d_call: TRBD2
j_call: TRBJ2-7
v_call: TRBV11-3
clone_size: .
cdr3_aa: CASSFRLAGLTYEQYF
cdr3_nt: TGTGCCAGCAGCTTCCGCTTAGCGGGACTTACCTACGAGCAGTACTTC

d_call: .
j_call: TRBJ2-2
v_call: TRBV19
clone_size: few
cdr3_aa: CASSYARVGTVAGELFF
cdr3_nt: TGTGCCAGTAGTTATGCTCGGGTCGGGACGGTGGCCGGGGAGCTGTTTTTT

d_call: .
j_call: TRBJ1-3
v_call: TRBV6-2/TRBV6-3
clone_size: .
cdr3_aa: CASSYGGVSGNTIYF
cdr3_nt: TGTGCCAGCAGTTACGGAGGGGTCTCTGGAAACACCATATATTTT

d_call: .
j_call: TRBJ2-2
v_call: TRBV5-1
clone_size: .
cdr3_aa: CASSPPEDGELFF
cdr3_nt: TGCGCCAGCAGCCCACCCGAGGACGGGGAGCTGTTTTTT

d_call: TRBD1
j_call: TRBJ2-6
v_call: TRBV29-1
clone_size: few
cdr3_aa: CSVGRGLSSGANVLTF
cdr3_nt: TGCAGCGTTGGCAGGGGGCTGAGCTCTGGGGCCAACGTCCTGACTTTC

d_call: .
j_call: TRBJ1-2
v_call: TRBV19
clone_size: .
cdr3_aa: CASSIGGVSYGYTF
cdr3_nt: TGTGCCAGTAGTATAGGAGGGGTATCCTATGGCTACACCTTC

d_call: .
j_call: TRBJ2-6
v_call: TRBV5-4
clone_size: once
cdr3_aa: CASRDAGANVLTF
cdr3_nt: TGTGCCAGCAGGGACGCTGGGGCCAACGTCCTGACTTTC

d_call: TRBD1
j_call: TRBJ1-2
v_call: TRBV30
clone_size: .
cdr3_aa: CACPGQGAGYTF
cdr3_nt: TGTGCCTGCCCAGGACAGGGGGCTGGCTACACCTTC

d_call: .
j_call: TRBJ1-3
v_call: TRBV5-5
clone_size: .
cdr3_aa: CASSLEGLTGNTIYF
cdr3_nt: TGTGCCAGCAGCTTGGAGGGCCTTACTGGAAACACCATATATTTT

d_call: .
j_call: TRBJ1-1
v_call: TRBV19
clone_size: .
cdr3_aa: CASSIALTENTEAFF
cdr3_nt: TGTGCCAGTAGTATAGCCCTGACAGAGAACACTGAAGCTTTCTTT

d_call: TRBD1
j_call: TRBJ1-4
v_call: TRBV7-9
clone_size: .
cdr3_aa: CASSSGQPNEKLFF
cdr3_nt: TGTGCCAGCAGCTCGGGACAGCCTAATGAAAAACTGTTTTTT

d_call: .
j_call: TRBJ1-5
v_call: TRBV12-3/TRBV12-4
clone_size: .
cdr3_aa: CASSLWGDQPQHF
cdr3_nt: TGTGCCAGCAGTTTATGGGGGGATCAGCCCCAGCATTTT

d_call: .
j_call: TRBJ2-7
v_call: TRBV28
clone_size: .
cdr3_aa: CASSAPWRSTYEQYF
cdr3_nt: TGTGCCAGCAGTGCGCCGTGGAGGTCTACCTACGAGCAGTACTTC

d_call: .
j_call: TRBJ2-5
v_call: TRBV11-2
clone_size: .
cdr3_aa: CASSFWAGAQETQYF
cdr3_nt: TGTGCCAGCAGCTTCTGGGCAGGGGCGCAAGAGACCCAGTACTTC

d_call: .
j_call: TRBJ2-1
v_call: TRBV5-1
clone_size: .
cdr3_aa: CASSFFHFYNEQFF
cdr3_nt: TGCGCCAGCAGCTTCTTTCATTTCTACAATGAGCAGTTCTTC

d_call: .
j_call: TRBJ2-5
v_call: TRBV6-5
clone_size: .
cdr3_aa: CASSYPQDGQETQYF
cdr3_nt: TGTGCCAGCAGTTACCCCCAGGACGGCCAAGAGACCCAGTACTTC

d_call: .
j_call: TRBJ1-1
v_call: TRBV19
clone_size: .
cdr3_aa: CASSKRVNTEAFF
cdr3_nt: TGTGCCAGTAGTAAAAGGGTGAACACTGAAGCTTTCTTT

d_call: TRBD2
j_call: TRBJ2-1
v_call: TRBV9
clone_size: once
cdr3_aa: CASSGNRGSTGPHNEQFF
cdr3_nt: TGTGCCAGCAGCGGCAACCGCGGGAGTACGGGGCCCCACAATGAGCAGTTCTTC

d_call: .
j_call: TRBJ1-6
v_call: TRBV7-3
clone_size: .
cdr3_aa: CASSLWGAGASHNSPLHF
cdr3_nt: TGTGCCAGCAGCCTCTGGGGGGCAGGGGCCTCCCATAATTCACCCCTCCACTTT

d_call: .
j_call: TRBJ2-7
v_call: TRBV10-3
clone_size: .
cdr3_aa: CAISEGSAYEQYF
cdr3_nt: TGTGCCATCAGTGAGGGGAGTGCCTACGAGCAGTACTTC

d_call: TRBD2
j_call: TRBJ2-7
v_call: TRBV14
clone_size: .
cdr3_aa: CASSPREGRKEQYF
cdr3_nt: TGTGCCAGCAGCCCGAGGGAGGGTCGAAAGGAGCAGTACTTC

d_call: TRBD2
j_call: TRBJ2-7
v_call: TRBV11-2
clone_size: .
cdr3_aa: CATEGGTSGGAHEQYF
cdr3_nt: TGTGCCACCGAAGGGGGGACTAGCGGGGGGGCCCACGAGCAGTACTTC

d_call: .
j_call: TRBJ2-7
v_call: TRBV6-5
clone_size: once
cdr3_aa: CASSSPGQAYEQYF
cdr3_nt: TGTGCCAGCAGTTCCCCGGGACAAGCCTACGAGCAGTACTTC

d_call: .
j_call: TRBJ1-5
v_call: TRBV6-2/TRBV6-3
clone_size: .
cdr3_aa: CASSYSRPPSRAGNQPQHF
cdr3_nt: TGTGCCAGCAGTTACTCGAGGCCCCCAAGCAGGGCGGGAAATCAGCCCCAGCATTTT

d_call: TRBD1
j_call: TRBJ1-1
v_call: TRBV9
clone_size: .
cdr3_aa: CASSSQAGQGVLNTEAFF
cdr3_nt: TGTGCCAGCAGCTCACAAGCGGGACAGGGGGTTCTGAACACTGAAGCTTTCTTT

d_call: .
j_call: TRBJ1-5
v_call: TRBV4-3
clone_size: .
cdr3_aa: CASSQGVGRSNQPQHF
cdr3_nt: TGCGCCAGCAGCCAAGGTGTAGGTAGGAGCAATCAGCCCCAGCATTTT